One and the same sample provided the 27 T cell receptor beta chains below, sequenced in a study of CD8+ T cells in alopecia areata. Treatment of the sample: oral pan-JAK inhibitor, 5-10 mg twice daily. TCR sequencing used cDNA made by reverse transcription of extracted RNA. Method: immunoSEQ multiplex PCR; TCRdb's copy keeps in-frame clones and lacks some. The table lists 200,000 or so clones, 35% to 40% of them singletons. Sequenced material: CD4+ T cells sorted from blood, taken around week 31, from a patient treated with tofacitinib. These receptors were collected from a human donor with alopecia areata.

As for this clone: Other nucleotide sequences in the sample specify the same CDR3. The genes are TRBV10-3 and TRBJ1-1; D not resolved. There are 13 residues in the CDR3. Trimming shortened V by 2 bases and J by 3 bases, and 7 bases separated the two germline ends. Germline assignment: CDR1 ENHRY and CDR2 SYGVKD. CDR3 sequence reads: CAISEGSDTEAFF. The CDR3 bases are TGTGCCATCAGTGAGGGTTCCGACACTGAAGCTTTCTTT.

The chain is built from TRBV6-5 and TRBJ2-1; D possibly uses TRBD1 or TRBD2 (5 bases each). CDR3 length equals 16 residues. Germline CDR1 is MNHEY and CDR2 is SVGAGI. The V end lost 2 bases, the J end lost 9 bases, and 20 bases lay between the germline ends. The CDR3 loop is CASSYEGTNHGGEQFF. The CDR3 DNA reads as TGTGCCAGCAGTTACGAGGGGACCAATCACGGTGGTGAGCAGTTCTTC.

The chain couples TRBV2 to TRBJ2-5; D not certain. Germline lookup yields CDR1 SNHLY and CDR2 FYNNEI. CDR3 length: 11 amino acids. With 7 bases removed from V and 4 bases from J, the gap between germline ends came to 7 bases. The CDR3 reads CASKSGETQYF. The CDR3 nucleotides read TGTGCCAGCAAGAGTGGAGAGACCCAGTACTTC.

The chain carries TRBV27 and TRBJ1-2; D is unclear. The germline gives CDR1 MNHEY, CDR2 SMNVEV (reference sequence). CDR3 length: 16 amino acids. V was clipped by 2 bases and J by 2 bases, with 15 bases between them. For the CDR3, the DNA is TGTGCCAGCAGTTTAGTCTACAGCCCCTCGAACTATGGCTACACCTTC. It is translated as CASSLVYSPSNYGYTF.

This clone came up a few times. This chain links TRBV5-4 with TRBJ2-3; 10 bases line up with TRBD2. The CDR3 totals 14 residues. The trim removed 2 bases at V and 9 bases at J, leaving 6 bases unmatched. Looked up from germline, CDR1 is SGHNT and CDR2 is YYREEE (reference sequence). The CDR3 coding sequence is TGTGCCAGCAGCTTAGTAATAGCGGGAGGCACGCAGTATTTT. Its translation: CASSLVIAGGTQYF.

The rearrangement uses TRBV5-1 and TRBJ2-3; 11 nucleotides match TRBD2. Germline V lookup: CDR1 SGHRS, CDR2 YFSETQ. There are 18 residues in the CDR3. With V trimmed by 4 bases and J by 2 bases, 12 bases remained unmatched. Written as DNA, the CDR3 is TGCGCCAGCAGCCCGGAAATCCTTAGCGGGGGGGCCACAGATACGCAGTATTTT. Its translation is CASSPEILSGGATDTQYF.

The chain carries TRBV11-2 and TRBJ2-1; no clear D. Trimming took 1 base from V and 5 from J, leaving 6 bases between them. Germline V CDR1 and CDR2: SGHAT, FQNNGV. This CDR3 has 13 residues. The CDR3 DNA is TGTGCCAGCAGCTTAGGATTAGACAATGAGCAGTTCTTC. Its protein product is CASSLGLDNEQFF.

As DNA, the CDR3 is TGCAGCGCATCCTTTTGGCAGGGGGTTTCCTACGAGCAGTACTTC. Its translation: CSASFWQGVSYEQYF. The gene calls are TRBV29-1 and TRBJ2-7; TRBD1 aligns across 7 bases. Germline V gives CDR1 SQVTM, CDR2 ANQGSEA. The length of the CDR3 is 15 residues. J was trimmed by 1 base and V by 7 bases; bases with no gene match: 13.

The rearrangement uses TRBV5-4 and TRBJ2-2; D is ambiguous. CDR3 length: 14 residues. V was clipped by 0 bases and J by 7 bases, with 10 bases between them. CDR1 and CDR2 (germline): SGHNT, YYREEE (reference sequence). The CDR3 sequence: CASSLAAVDGELFF. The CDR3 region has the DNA TGTGCCAGCAGCTTGGCGGCGGTCGACGGGGAGCTGTTTTTT. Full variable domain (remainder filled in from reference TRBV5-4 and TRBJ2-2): ETGVTQSPTHLIKTRGQQVTLRCSSQSGHNTVSWYQQALGQGPQFIFQYYREEENGRGNFPPRFSGLQFPNYSSELNVNALELDDSALYLCASSLAAVDGELFFGEGSRLTVL.

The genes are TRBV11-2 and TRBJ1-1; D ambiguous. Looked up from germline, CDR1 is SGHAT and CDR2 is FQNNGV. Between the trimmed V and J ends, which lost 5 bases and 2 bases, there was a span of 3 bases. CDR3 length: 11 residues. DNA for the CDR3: TGTGCCAGCAGCAAAAACACTGAAGCTTTCTTT. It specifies CASSKNTEAFF.

CDR3 nucleotides: TGTGCCAGCAGCTTACGGACTAGCGGGAGACGAAGCTACAATGAGCAGTTCTTC. Residues: CASSLRTSGRRSYNEQFF. The chain has TRBV5-4 and TRBJ2-1, with TRBD2 matching over 13 bases. V lost 2 bases, J lost 3 bases, and 8 bases stayed unmatched. Germline V gene lookup returns CDR1 SGHNT and CDR2 YYREEE (reference sequence). The CDR3 is made up of 18 amino acids.

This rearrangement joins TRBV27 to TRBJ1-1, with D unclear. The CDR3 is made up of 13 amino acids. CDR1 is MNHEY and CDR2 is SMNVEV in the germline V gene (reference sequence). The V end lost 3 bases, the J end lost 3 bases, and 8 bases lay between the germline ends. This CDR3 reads CASSFRPDTEAFF. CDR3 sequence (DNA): TGTGCCAGCAGTTTTCGTCCGGACACTGAAGCTTTCTTT.

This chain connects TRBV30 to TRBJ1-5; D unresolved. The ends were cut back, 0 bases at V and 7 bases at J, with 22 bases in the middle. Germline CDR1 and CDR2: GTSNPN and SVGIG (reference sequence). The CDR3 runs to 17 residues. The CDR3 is CAWSVPFSLTTRQPQHF. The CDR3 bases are TGTGCCTGGAGTGTACCTTTCAGTTTGACTACGAGGCAGCCCCAGCATTTT.

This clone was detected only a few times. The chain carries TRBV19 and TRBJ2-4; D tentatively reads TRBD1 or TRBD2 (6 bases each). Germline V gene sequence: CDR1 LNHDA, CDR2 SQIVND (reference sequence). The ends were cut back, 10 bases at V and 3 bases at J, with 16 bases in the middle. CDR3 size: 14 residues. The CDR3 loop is CATSRGAGKNIQYF. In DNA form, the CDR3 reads TGTGCCACCTCAAGGGGGGCCGGCAAAAACATTCAGTACTTC.

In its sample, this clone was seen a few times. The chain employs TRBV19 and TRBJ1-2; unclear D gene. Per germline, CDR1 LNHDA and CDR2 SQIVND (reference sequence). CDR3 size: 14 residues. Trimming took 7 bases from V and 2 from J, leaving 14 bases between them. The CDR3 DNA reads TGTGCCAGTACCCCGGCACGGATAAACTATGGCTACACCTTC. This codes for CASTPARINYGYTF.

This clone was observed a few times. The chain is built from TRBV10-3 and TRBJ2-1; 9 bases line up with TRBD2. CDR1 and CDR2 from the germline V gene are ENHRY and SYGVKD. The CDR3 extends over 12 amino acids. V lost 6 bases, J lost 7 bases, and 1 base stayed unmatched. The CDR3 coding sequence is TGTGCCATCAGCGGACTAGCGAATGAGCAGTTCTTC. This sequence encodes CAISGLANEQFF.

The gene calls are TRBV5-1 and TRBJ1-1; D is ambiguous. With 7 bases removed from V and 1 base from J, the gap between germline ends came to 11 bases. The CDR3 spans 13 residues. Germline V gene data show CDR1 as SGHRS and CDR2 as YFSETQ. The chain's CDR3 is CASQKGENTEAFF. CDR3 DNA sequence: TGCGCCAGCCAAAAGGGCGAGAACACTGAAGCTTTCTTT.

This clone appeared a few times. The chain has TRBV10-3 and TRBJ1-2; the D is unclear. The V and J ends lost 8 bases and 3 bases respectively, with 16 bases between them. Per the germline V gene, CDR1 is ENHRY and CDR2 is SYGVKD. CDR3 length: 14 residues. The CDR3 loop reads CAIGGKERDYGYTF. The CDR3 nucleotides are TGTGCCATCGGTGGGAAGGAGAGGGACTATGGCTACACCTTC.

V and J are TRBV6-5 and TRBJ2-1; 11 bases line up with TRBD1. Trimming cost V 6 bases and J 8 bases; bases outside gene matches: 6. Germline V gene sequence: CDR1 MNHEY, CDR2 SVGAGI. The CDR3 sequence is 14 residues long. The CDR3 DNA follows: TGTGCCAGCAGCCCCTGGACAGGGGGCTATGAGCAGTTCTTC. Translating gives CASSPWTGGYEQFF.

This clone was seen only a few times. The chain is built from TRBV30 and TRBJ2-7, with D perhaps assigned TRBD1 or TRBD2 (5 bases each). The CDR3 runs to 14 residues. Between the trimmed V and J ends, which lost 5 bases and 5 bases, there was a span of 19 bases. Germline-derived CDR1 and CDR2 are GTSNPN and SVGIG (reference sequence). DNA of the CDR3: TGTGCCTGGGGGAGTGAGGGGCGCCTGGACGAGCAGTACTTC. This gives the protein CAWGSEGRLDEQYF.

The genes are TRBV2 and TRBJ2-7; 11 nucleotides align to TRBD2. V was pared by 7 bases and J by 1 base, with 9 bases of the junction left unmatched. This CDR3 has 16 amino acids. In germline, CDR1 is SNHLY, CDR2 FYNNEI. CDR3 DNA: TGTGCCAGCAACTTAGAAGGACTAGCGGGTTCCTACGAGCAGTACTTC. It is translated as CASNLEGLAGSYEQYF.

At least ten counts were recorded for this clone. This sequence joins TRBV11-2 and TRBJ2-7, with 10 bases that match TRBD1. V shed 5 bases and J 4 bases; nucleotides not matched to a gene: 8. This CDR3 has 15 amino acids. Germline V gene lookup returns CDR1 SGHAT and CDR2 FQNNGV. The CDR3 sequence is CASSRSGQGSYEQYF. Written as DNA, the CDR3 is TGTGCCAGCAGCCGATCGGGACAGGGGTCGTACGAGCAGTACTTC.

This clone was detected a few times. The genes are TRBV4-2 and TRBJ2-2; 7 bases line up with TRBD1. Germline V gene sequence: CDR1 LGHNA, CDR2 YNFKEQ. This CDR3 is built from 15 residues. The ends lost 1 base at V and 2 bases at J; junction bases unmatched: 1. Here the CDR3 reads CASSQGDRNTGELFF. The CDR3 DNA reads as TGTGCCAGCAGCCAAGGGGACAGAAACACCGGGGAGCTGTTTTTT.

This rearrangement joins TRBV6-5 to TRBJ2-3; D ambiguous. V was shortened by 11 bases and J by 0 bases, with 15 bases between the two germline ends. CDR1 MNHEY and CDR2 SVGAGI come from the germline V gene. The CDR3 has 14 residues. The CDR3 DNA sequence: TGTGCCGTAAGAGTATCGTTAAGCACAGATACGCAGTATTTT. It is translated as CAVRVSLSTDTQYF.

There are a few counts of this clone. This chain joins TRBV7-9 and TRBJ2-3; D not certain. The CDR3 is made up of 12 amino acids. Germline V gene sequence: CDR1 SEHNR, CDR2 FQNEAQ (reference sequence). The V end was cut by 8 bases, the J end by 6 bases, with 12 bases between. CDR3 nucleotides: TGTGCCAGCCAGCTTAAGAAGGATACGCAGTATTTT. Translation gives CASQLKKDTQYF. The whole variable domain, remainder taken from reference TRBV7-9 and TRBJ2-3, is DTGVSQNPRHKITKRGQNVTFRCDPISEHNRLYWYRQTLGQGPEFLTYFQNEAQLEKSRLLSDRFSAERPKGSFSTLEIQRTEQGDSAMYLCASQLKKDTQYFGPGTRLTVL.

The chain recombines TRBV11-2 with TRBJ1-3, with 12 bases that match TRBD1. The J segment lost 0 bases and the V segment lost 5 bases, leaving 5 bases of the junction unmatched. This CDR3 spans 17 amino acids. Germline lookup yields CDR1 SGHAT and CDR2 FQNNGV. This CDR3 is CASSPRDRGHSGNTIYF. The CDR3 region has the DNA TGTGCCAGCAGCCCCCGGGACAGGGGGCACTCTGGAAACACCATATATTTT.

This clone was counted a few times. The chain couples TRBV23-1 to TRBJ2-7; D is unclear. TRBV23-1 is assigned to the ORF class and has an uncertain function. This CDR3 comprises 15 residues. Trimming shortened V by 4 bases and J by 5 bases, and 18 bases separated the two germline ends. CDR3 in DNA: TGCGCCAGCAGTCCCCGCCGGCACCAATTGGACGAGCAGTACTTC. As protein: CASSPRRHQLDEQYF.